A selection of T cell receptor beta chains follows, all from one sample in a study of cytotoxic CD8 clonotypes in ibrutinib-treated CLL. TCRdb keeps only in-frame clones here, not all; method: immunoSEQ multiplex PCR. Of approximately 84,000 clones listed, about 85% are singletons. Sequenced material: PBMCs, taken after 12 months of ibrutinib treatment. These receptors all come from a human donor with chronic lymphocytic leukemia. Each CDR3 is given with its conserved first and last residue. Each record gives: V gene, clone size, D gene, J gene, CDR3 DNA, CDR3 protein. D genes are given only for firm matches. Part of the rows lack a size; the others show once, few, many or a class for expanded clones.

v_gene: TRBV5-6
abundance: -
d_gene: -
j_gene: TRBJ1-4
CDR3nt: TGTGCCAGCAGCTTGGGAGCTGTTGGTGAACTGTTTTTT
CDR3aa: CASSLGAVGELFF

v_gene: TRBV5-1
abundance: -
d_gene: -
j_gene: TRBJ2-5
CDR3nt: TGCGCCAGCAGCTTGGGGGTCCAGGGTAGGGAGACCCAGTACTTC
CDR3aa: CASSLGVQGRETQYF

v_gene: TRBV11-3
abundance: -
d_gene: -
j_gene: TRBJ1-1
CDR3nt: TGTGCCAGCAGCTCCCAGGTAGACACTGAAGCTTTCTTT
CDR3aa: CASSSQVDTEAFF

v_gene: TRBV27
abundance: -
d_gene: -
j_gene: TRBJ2-1
CDR3nt: TGTGCCAGCAGTTTAGGGAGTTATGAGCAGTTCTTC
CDR3aa: CASSLGSYEQFF

v_gene: TRBV19
abundance: -
d_gene: -
j_gene: TRBJ1-2
CDR3nt: TGTGCCAGTAGTATCCGGGGCCAATCTGGCTACACCTTC
CDR3aa: CASSIRGQSGYTF

v_gene: TRBV2
abundance: few
d_gene: -
j_gene: TRBJ1-1
CDR3nt: TGTGCCAGCAGTGTGGGCCACCCGGGGGACACTGAAGCTTTCTTT
CDR3aa: CASSVGHPGDTEAFF

v_gene: TRBV5-1
abundance: once
d_gene: TRBD2
j_gene: TRBJ2-3
CDR3nt: TGCGCCAGCAGCCCGACGCGGACTAGCGGGAGTAGCTCGACAGATACGCAGTATTTT
CDR3aa: CASSPTRTSGSSSTDTQYF

v_gene: TRBV7-9
abundance: -
d_gene: TRBD1
j_gene: TRBJ2-1
CDR3nt: TGTGCCAGCAGGACTACGAACGGGACAGCACGGGAGCAGTTCTTC
CDR3aa: CASRTTNGTAREQFF

v_gene: TRBV7-6
abundance: -
d_gene: -
j_gene: TRBJ2-1
CDR3nt: TGTGCCAGCACCGTGGGTGGGGGGAACAATGAGCAGTTCTTC
CDR3aa: CASTVGGGNNEQFF

v_gene: TRBV30
abundance: few
d_gene: -
j_gene: TRBJ1-3
CDR3nt: TGTGCCTGGAGCACAGGGTCGGGCTCTGGAAACACCATATATTTT
CDR3aa: CAWSTGSGSGNTIYF

v_gene: TRBV4-1
abundance: once
d_gene: -
j_gene: TRBJ2-4
CDR3nt: TGCGCCAGCAGCCAAGACGGGACCCCTAACATTCAGTACTTC
CDR3aa: CASSQDGTPNIQYF

v_gene: TRBV18
abundance: few
d_gene: -
j_gene: TRBJ2-1
CDR3nt: TGTGCCAGCACTCAGGGAAACTCCTACAATGAGCAGTTCTTC
CDR3aa: CASTQGNSYNEQFF

v_gene: TRBV7-2
abundance: -
d_gene: TRBD1
j_gene: TRBJ2-7
CDR3nt: TGTGCCAGCAGCCCCGGGGGACAGGCCCCCGGCGAGCAGTACTTC
CDR3aa: CASSPGGQAPGEQYF

v_gene: TRBV7-9
abundance: -
d_gene: TRBD1
j_gene: TRBJ2-3
CDR3nt: TGTGCCAGCAGCTTAGGGGACAGGGGGCCAGATACGCAGTATTTT
CDR3aa: CASSLGDRGPDTQYF

v_gene: TRBV15
abundance: -
d_gene: TRBD1
j_gene: TRBJ2-3
CDR3nt: TGTGCCACCAGCACACGACAGGGCCAGAGAACAGATACGCAGTATTTT
CDR3aa: CATSTRQGQRTDTQYF

v_gene: TRBV5-1
abundance: once
d_gene: -
j_gene: TRBJ1-1
CDR3nt: TGCGCCAGCAGCTTGGACAGGTTGAACACTGAAGCTTTCTTT
CDR3aa: CASSLDRLNTEAFF

v_gene: TRBV2
abundance: -
d_gene: -
j_gene: TRBJ2-7
CDR3nt: TGTGCCAGCAGCGTAGGCCGATACGAGCAGTACTTC
CDR3aa: CASSVGRYEQYF

v_gene: TRBV2
abundance: -
d_gene: TRBD1
j_gene: TRBJ2-1
CDR3nt: TGTGCCGGATCCCAGGGGGCCCCCAATGAGCAGTTCTTC
CDR3aa: CAGSQGAPNEQFF

v_gene: TRBV7-8
abundance: -
d_gene: -
j_gene: TRBJ1-1
CDR3nt: TGTGCCAGCAGCCCGAAGTATGGGGACACTGAAGCTTTCTTT
CDR3aa: CASSPKYGDTEAFF

v_gene: TRBV30
abundance: -
d_gene: -
j_gene: TRBJ1-6
CDR3nt: TGTGCCTGGAGGGGGGGGGCCAAAGGGCCCCTCCACTTT
CDR3aa: CAWRGGAKGPLHF

v_gene: TRBV29-1
abundance: -
d_gene: -
j_gene: TRBJ1-1
CDR3nt: TGCAGCGCCCTCGCCCAGGGGCTGGGCACTGAAGCTTTCTTT
CDR3aa: CSALAQGLGTEAFF

v_gene: TRBV7-3
abundance: -
d_gene: -
j_gene: TRBJ2-3
CDR3nt: TGTGCCAGCAGCTTAGGGGTGGGCGGCAGTACAGATACGCAGTATTTT
CDR3aa: CASSLGVGGSTDTQYF

v_gene: TRBV9
abundance: -
d_gene: -
j_gene: TRBJ1-2
CDR3nt: TGTGCCAGCAGCGTAGGGTTCGGGGCAGGGTATGGCTACACCTTC
CDR3aa: CASSVGFGAGYGYTF

v_gene: TRBV10-3
abundance: few
d_gene: TRBD1
j_gene: TRBJ1-6
CDR3nt: TGTGCCACCGCAGGGGGCTCACCCCTCCACTTT
CDR3aa: CATAGGSPLHF

v_gene: TRBV30
abundance: -
d_gene: -
j_gene: TRBJ1-2
CDR3nt: TGTGCCTGGGATAGGGTTGGTGGCTACACCTTC
CDR3aa: CAWDRVGGYTF

v_gene: TRBV30
abundance: few
d_gene: TRBD2
j_gene: TRBJ2-5
CDR3nt: TGTGCCTGGGGACTAGCGGGGATGGAGACCCAGTACTTC
CDR3aa: CAWGLAGMETQYF

v_gene: TRBV28
abundance: few
d_gene: -
j_gene: TRBJ1-2
CDR3nt: TGTGCCAGCAGTCTGGACGGCCTCTATGGCTACACCTTC
CDR3aa: CASSLDGLYGYTF

v_gene: TRBV4-2
abundance: -
d_gene: -
j_gene: TRBJ2-3
CDR3nt: TGTGCCAGCAGCCGAGGGGTAGAGGGGGGATCAGATACGCAGTATTTT
CDR3aa: CASSRGVEGGSDTQYF

v_gene: TRBV7-2
abundance: -
d_gene: -
j_gene: TRBJ1-1
CDR3nt: TGTGCCAGCAGCGCGGGGGGGATGAACACTGAAGCTTTCTTT
CDR3aa: CASSAGGMNTEAFF

v_gene: TRBV1
abundance: -
d_gene: -
j_gene: TRBJ2-3
CDR3nt: TGCACCAGCAGCCCAGGGGCTAGCGGGGGCACAGATACGCAGTATTTT
CDR3aa: CTSSPGASGGTDTQYF

v_gene: TRBV6-6
abundance: -
d_gene: TRBD1
j_gene: TRBJ2-5
CDR3nt: TGTGCCAGCAGTACAGGGGGAGAGACCCAGTACTTC
CDR3aa: CASSTGGETQYF

v_gene: TRBV30
abundance: once
d_gene: -
j_gene: TRBJ2-3
CDR3nt: TGTGCCTGGAGTGTAACGGGGGAAGGCACAGATACGCAGTATTTT
CDR3aa: CAWSVTGEGTDTQYF

v_gene: TRBV10-3
abundance: -
d_gene: TRBD2
j_gene: TRBJ2-1
CDR3nt: TGTGCCATCGGGGATGCTAGCGGGGGGAAGTCCTCCTACAATGAGCAGTTCTTC
CDR3aa: CAIGDASGGKSSYNEQFF

v_gene: TRBV2
abundance: -
d_gene: -
j_gene: TRBJ2-7
CDR3nt: TGTGCCAGCAGCGCACCGGGACTGACGACCTACGAGCAGTACTTC
CDR3aa: CASSAPGLTTYEQYF

v_gene: TRBV21-1
abundance: -
d_gene: -
j_gene: TRBJ2-7
CDR3nt: TGTGCCAGCAGCAAACGCCGGGACCCATACGAGCAGTACTTC
CDR3aa: CASSKRRDPYEQYF

v_gene: TRBV4-3
abundance: -
d_gene: -
j_gene: TRBJ2-3
CDR3nt: TGCGCCAGCAGCCAACAACAGGGTTCAAGCACAGATACGCAGTATTTT
CDR3aa: CASSQQQGSSTDTQYF

v_gene: TRBV20-1
abundance: -
d_gene: -
j_gene: TRBJ2-1
CDR3nt: TGCAGTGTTCGGGCCCGGCTGCAGTTCTTC
CDR3aa: CSVRARLQFF

v_gene: TRBV18
abundance: few
d_gene: -
j_gene: TRBJ2-5
CDR3nt: TGTGCCAGCTCCCCCGGGACCTATCAAGAGACCCAGTACTTC
CDR3aa: CASSPGTYQETQYF

v_gene: TRBV19
abundance: -
d_gene: -
j_gene: TRBJ1-1
CDR3nt: TGTGCCAGTCGCCGGGGGGCCTTGAACACTGAAGCTTTCTTT
CDR3aa: CASRRGALNTEAFF

v_gene: TRBV7-2
abundance: few
d_gene: -
j_gene: TRBJ2-3
CDR3nt: TGTGCCAGCAGGGTCCCGGGTCTTCCCCAAGATACGCAGTATTTT
CDR3aa: CASRVPGLPQDTQYF

v_gene: TRBV2
abundance: -
d_gene: -
j_gene: TRBJ1-4
CDR3nt: TGTGCCAGCGGTGGGTGGACTAATGAAAAACTGTTTTTT
CDR3aa: CASGGWTNEKLFF

v_gene: TRBV7-6
abundance: once
d_gene: -
j_gene: TRBJ1-5
CDR3nt: TGTGCCAGCAGCCCGGCCGGATCCTATAGCAATCAGCCCCAGCATTTT
CDR3aa: CASSPAGSYSNQPQHF

v_gene: TRBV11-2
abundance: -
d_gene: -
j_gene: TRBJ2-7
CDR3nt: TGTGCCAGCAGCTTAAACCAGGAGGGTGAGCAGTACTTC
CDR3aa: CASSLNQEGEQYF

v_gene: TRBV4-3
abundance: -
d_gene: -
j_gene: TRBJ2-5
CDR3nt: TGCGCCAGCAGCCAAGTGGGGCTAGCGCAAGAGACCCAGTACTTC
CDR3aa: CASSQVGLAQETQYF

v_gene: TRBV11-2
abundance: -
d_gene: -
j_gene: TRBJ2-2
CDR3nt: TGTGCCAGCACCCGCCGAGGGGTTGGGACCGGGGAGCTGTTTTTT
CDR3aa: CASTRRGVGTGELFF

v_gene: TRBV28
abundance: -
d_gene: -
j_gene: TRBJ1-1
CDR3nt: TGTGCCAGCAGTTTTTCGGAGGGAATGAACACTGAAGCTTTCTTT
CDR3aa: CASSFSEGMNTEAFF